A single T cell receptor (beta chain) is shown here with its context. What it binds is unknown. J was trimmed by 1 base and V by 0 bases; bases with no gene match: 3. Per the germline V gene, CDR1 is MNHEY and CDR2 is SVGAGI. The CDR3 extends over 16 amino acids. The sample is drawn from a study of T cell repertoires in cytomegalovirus infection. In TCRdb, the reads were re-called with MiXCR into one record per CDR3 protein. The table shows approximately 290,000 distinct CDR3 sequences, with roughly 26% occurring only once. Study results and limitations: Carriage of CMV together with the relevant HLA was identifiable through cumulative public TCR beta family frequency. Ex vivo responses were dominated by HLA-C-restricted CMV-specific TCR beta clonotypes.

Sequencing input: PBMCs. The chain has TRBV6-5 and TRBJ2-7, with TRBD2 matching 10 bases. This TCR was recovered from a human donor in good health (CMV status not recorded). Some clones in this sample may be carry-over from other donors' samples. CDR3 in amino acids: CASSYSLAGESYEQYF. CDR3 coding DNA: TGTGCCAGCAGTTACTCCCTAGCGGGAGAATCCTACGAGCAGTACTTC.